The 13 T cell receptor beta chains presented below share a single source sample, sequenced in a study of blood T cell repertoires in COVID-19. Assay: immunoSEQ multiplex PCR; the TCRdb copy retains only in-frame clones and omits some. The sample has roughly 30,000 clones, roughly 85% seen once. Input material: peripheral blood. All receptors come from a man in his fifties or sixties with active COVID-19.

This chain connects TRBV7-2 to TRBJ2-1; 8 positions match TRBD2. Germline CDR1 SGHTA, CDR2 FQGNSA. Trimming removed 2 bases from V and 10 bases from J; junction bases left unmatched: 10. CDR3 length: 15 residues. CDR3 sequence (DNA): TGTGCCAGCAGCTTAAGCTCCAGCGGGGGCCCAGAGCAGTTCTTC. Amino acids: CASSLSSSGGPEQFF.

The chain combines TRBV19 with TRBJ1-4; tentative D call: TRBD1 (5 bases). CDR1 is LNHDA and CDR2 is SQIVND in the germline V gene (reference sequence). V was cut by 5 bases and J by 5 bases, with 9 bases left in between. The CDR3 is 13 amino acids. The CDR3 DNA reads TGTGCCAGTAGTCCGCAGGGAAATGAAAAACTGTTTTTT. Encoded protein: CASSPQGNEKLFF.

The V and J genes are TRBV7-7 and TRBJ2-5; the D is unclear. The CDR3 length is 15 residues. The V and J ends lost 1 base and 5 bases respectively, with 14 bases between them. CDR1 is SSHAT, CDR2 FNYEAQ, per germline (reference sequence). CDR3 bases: TGTGCCAGCAGCTTAGTTCCGGGTGGAAGGGAGACCCAGTACTTC. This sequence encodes CASSLVPGGRETQYF.

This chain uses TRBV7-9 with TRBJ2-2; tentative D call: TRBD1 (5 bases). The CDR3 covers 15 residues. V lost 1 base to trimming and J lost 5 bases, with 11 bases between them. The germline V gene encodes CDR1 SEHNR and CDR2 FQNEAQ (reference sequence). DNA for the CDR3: TGTGCCAGCAGCTTAGGAGACAGCCAAACCGGGGAGCTGTTTTTT. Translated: CASSLGDSQTGELFF.

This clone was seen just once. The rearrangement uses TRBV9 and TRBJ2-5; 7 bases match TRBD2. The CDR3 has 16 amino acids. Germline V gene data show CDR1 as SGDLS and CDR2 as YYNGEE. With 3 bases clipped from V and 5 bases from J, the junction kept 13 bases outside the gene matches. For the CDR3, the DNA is TGTGCCAGCAGCGCGCGACTAGCTTCAAACCGGGAGACCCAGTACTTC. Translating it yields CASSARLASNRETQYF.

CDR3 sequence reads: CASSRQLNYEQYF. As DNA, the CDR3 is TGTGCCAGCAGCCGACAGCTAAACTACGAGCAGTACTTC. V usage is TRBV5-6 and J usage is TRBJ2-7; the D gene is possibly TRBD1 (5 bases). CDR1 is SGHDT, CDR2 YYEEEE, per germline. This CDR3 has 13 residues. Deletions cut 4 bases from V and 3 bases from J, with 11 bases between.

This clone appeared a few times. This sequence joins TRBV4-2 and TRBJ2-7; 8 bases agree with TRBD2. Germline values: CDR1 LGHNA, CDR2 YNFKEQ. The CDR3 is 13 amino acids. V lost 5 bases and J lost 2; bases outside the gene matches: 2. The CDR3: CASSKGLAYEQYV. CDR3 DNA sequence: TGTGCCAGCAGCAAGGGACTAGCCTACGAGCAGTACGTC.

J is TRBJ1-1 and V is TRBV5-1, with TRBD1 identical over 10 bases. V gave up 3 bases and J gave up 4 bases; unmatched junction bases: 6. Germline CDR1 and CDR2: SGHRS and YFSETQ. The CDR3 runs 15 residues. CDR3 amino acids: CASSSPGQGPTEAFF. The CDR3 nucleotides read TGCGCCAGCAGCTCGCCGGGACAGGGGCCCACTGAAGCTTTCTTT.

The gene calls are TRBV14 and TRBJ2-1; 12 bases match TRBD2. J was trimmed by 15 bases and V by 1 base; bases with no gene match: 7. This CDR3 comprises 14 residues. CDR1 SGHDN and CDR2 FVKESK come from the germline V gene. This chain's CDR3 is CASSQVLAGGPAFF. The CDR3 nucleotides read TGTGCCAGCAGCCAAGTACTAGCGGGAGGACCGGCGTTCTTC.

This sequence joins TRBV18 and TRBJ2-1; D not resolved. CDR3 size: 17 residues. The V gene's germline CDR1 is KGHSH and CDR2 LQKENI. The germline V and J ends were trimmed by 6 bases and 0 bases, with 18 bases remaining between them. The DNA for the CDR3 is TGTGCCAGCTCTCAACGTACTTCTGGTAGCTCCTACAATGAGCAGTTCTTC. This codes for CASSQRTSGSSYNEQFF.

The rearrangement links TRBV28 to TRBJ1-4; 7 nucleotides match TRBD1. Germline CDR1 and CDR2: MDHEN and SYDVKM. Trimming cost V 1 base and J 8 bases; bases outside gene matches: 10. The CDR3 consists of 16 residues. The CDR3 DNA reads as TGTGCCAGCAGTTTATTCCAACAGGGGCAGGACGAAAAACTGTTTTTT. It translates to CASSLFQQGQDEKLFF. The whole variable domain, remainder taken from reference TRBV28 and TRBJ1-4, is DVKVTQSSRYLVKRTGEKVFLECVQDMDHENMFWYRQDPGLGLRLIYFSYDVKMKEKGDIPEGYSVSREKKERFSLILESASTNQTSMYLCASSLFQQGQDEKLFFGSGTQLSVL.

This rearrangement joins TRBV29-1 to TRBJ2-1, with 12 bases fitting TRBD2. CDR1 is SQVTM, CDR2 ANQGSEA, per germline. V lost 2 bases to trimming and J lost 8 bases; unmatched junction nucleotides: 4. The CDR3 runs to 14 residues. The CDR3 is CSVERLAGGYEQFF. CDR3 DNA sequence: TGCAGCGTTGAAAGGCTAGCGGGAGGGTATGAGCAGTTCTTC.

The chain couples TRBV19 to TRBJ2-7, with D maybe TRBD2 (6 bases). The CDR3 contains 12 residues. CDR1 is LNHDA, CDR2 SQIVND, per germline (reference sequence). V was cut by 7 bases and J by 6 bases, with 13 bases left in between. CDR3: CASNDRRGEQYF. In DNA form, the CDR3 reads TGTGCCAGTAATGATCGGCGGGGCGAGCAGTACTTC.